This T cell receptor (beta chain) comes out of a study of T and B cells in COVID-19 patients. The CDR3 runs to 17 residues. V was pared by 1 base and J by 0 bases, with 15 bases between. CDR1 and CDR2 (germline): SGHVS, FNYEAQ. On this clonotype itself: Its target is not known.

From blood, 250-500 ng of genomic DNA served as TRB template. BIOMED2 TRB-A/B primer pools were used in multiplex TRB PCR. TCRdb reprocessed the multiplex PCR reads with MiXCR, giving one entry per CDR3 protein. The sample has roughly 15,000 distinct CDR3 sequences; approximately 30% are singletons. Study outcomes and limitations: Patients with COVID-19 reportedly showed strongly skewed T cell receptor beta variable and joining gene usage.

The sequencing input was blood. This receptor was identified in a human donor who had recovered from COVID-19. The gene calls are TRBV7-6 and TRBJ2-5; no firm D call. CDR3 in DNA: TGTGCCAGCAGCTTAGTAGGGTCTTTCGTGTACCAAGAGACCCAGTACTTC. Encoded protein: CASSLVGSFVYQETQYF. The entire variable domain, with the rest obtained from reference TRBV7-6 and TRBJ2-5, is as follows: GAGVSQSPRYKVTKRGQDVALRCDPISGHVSLYWYRQALGQGPEFLTYFNYEAQQDKSGLPNDRFSAERPEGSISTLTIQRTEQRDSAMYRCASSLVGSFVYQETQYFGPGTRLLVL.